These 27 T cell receptor beta chains share one sample of origin, sequenced in a study of Tregs in tolerant kidney transplant recipients. Repertoires were generated with immunoSEQ multiplex PCR, while TCRdb's copy carries only in-frame clones and drops some. The table shows about 69,000 clones, with roughly 91% occurring only once. The sequencing here drew on CD4+ T cells from blood, taken before the transplant. These receptors all come from a human donor who received a combined kidney and bone marrow transplant.

The rearrangement uses TRBV18 and TRBJ2-1, with 8 bases lining up with TRBD1. CDR3 length equals 16 residues. J lost 3 bases, V lost 4 bases, and 8 bases had no gene match. Germline loops: CDR1 KGHSH, CDR2 LQKENI. The CDR3 DNA follows: TGTGCCAGCTCACTAGCGCGGGGACAGGACTACAATGAGCAGTTCTTC. Its translation: CASSLARGQDYNEQFF.

The rearrangement joins TRBV6-1 to TRBJ2-5; tentative D call: TRBD2 (7 bases). Germline V gene lookup returns CDR1 MNHNS and CDR2 SASEGT. The CDR3 sequence is 16 residues long. Trimming took 3 bases from V and 3 from J, leaving 17 bases between them. The CDR3, as DNA: TGTGCCAGCAGTGAGGGCCGGGGGGCTCGGGAAGAGACCCAGTACTTC. This gives the protein CASSEGRGAREETQYF.

This chain uses TRBV5-1 with TRBJ2-3; the match to TRBD2 covers 8 bases. The germline V gene encodes CDR1 SGHRS and CDR2 YFSETQ. Unmatched junction bases numbered 11, after V lost 2 bases and J lost 3 bases. The CDR3 runs 17 residues. The CDR3 sequence: CASSFGVDSGVTDTQYF. CDR3 nucleotide sequence: TGCGCCAGCAGCTTTGGAGTCGATAGCGGGGTGACAGATACGCAGTATTTT.

The chain joins TRBV7-2 to TRBJ2-7; 7 bases are shared with TRBD1. V shed 3 bases, J shed 3 bases, and the junction held 8 bases outside the gene matches. This CDR3 region has 15 residues. Per germline, CDR1 SGHTA and CDR2 FQGNSA. In nucleotides, the CDR3 is TGTGCCAGCAGCTTTAAGACAGGGCTCAACTACGAGCAGTACTTC. This translates into CASSFKTGLNYEQYF.

The rearrangement joins TRBV5-4 to TRBJ2-1, with 7 bases identical to TRBD1. Germline V lookup: CDR1 SGHNT, CDR2 YYREEE (reference sequence). The CDR3 covers 15 residues. Trimming removed 2 bases from V and 2 bases from J; junction bases left unmatched: 4. The CDR3 protein is CASSFGQGAYNEQFF. The CDR3 nucleotides are TGTGCCAGCAGCTTTGGCCAGGGGGCCTACAATGAGCAGTTCTTC.

The chain joins TRBV28 to TRBJ2-2, with 8 bases fitting TRBD2. Germline V lookup: CDR1 MDHEN, CDR2 SYDVKM. The V gene end was trimmed by 6 bases and the J gene end by 1 base; junction bases not matched to a gene: 13. This CDR3 region has 18 residues. CDR3 bases: TGTGCCAGCAGGGCGGGTGGTCCGGGACTAGTGAACACCGGGGAGCTGTTTTTT. Translated, it gives CASRAGGPGLVNTGELFF. Combining the CDR3 with reference TRBV28 and TRBJ2-2 gives the whole variable domain DVKVTQSSRYLVKRTGEKVFLECVQDMDHENMFWYRQDPGLGLRLIYFSYDVKMKEKGDIPEGYSVSREKKERFSLILESASTNQTSMYLCASRAGGPGLVNTGELFFGEGSRLTVL.

This sequence joins TRBV5-1 and TRBJ2-3; 10 bases are shared with TRBD2. This CDR3 comprises 15 residues. Germline V gene sequence: CDR1 SGHRS, CDR2 YFSETQ. V was clipped by 5 bases and J by 3 bases; unmatched bases: 6. CDR3 protein: CASSGLAGVTDTQYF. The CDR3 DNA is TGCGCCAGCAGTGGGCTAGCGGGAGTTACAGATACGCAGTATTTT.

V usage is TRBV7-2 and J usage is TRBJ2-1; no definite D call. CDR3 length: 13 residues. The V end lost 7 bases, the J end lost 7 bases, and 14 bases lay between the germline ends. The V gene's germline CDR1 is SGHTA and CDR2 FQGNSA. Here the CDR3 reads CASKVPTLNEQFF. CDR3 nucleotides: TGTGCCAGCAAGGTACCGACTTTAAATGAGCAGTTCTTC.

This chain links TRBV4-3 with TRBJ2-7; 14 bases match TRBD2. Germline CDR1 is LGHNA and CDR2 is YSLEER. Trimming cost V 4 bases and J 2 bases; bases outside gene matches: 1. This CDR3 has 15 amino acids. CDR3 in DNA: TGCGCCAGCAGCCCGGGACTAGCGGGAGCCTACGAGCAGTACTTC. It yields the protein CASSPGLAGAYEQYF.

V is TRBV7-2 and J is TRBJ2-2; possibly TRBD2 for D (6 bases). This CDR3 has 16 residues. V was clipped by 2 bases and J by 0 bases, with 10 bases between them. Per germline, CDR1 SGHTA and CDR2 FQGNSA. Here the CDR3 DNA reads TGTGCCAGCAGCTTAAGACGACTAGCGAACACCGGGGAGCTGTTTTTT. This encodes CASSLRRLANTGELFF.

This rearrangement joins TRBV10-3 to TRBJ2-1, with TRBD2 matching 8 bases. Germline CDR1 is ENHRY and CDR2 is SYGVKD. CDR3 length: 14 amino acids. V trimming: 4 bases; J trimming: 3 bases; junction bases outside the gene matches: 2. The CDR3 DNA sequence: TGTGCCATCAGTGGTCGGGAGGGCTACAATGAGCAGTTCTTC. It encodes CAISGREGYNEQFF.

The gene calls are TRBV23-1 and TRBJ1-4; no clear D. TRBV23-1 falls under the ORF class, with uncertain function. The CDR3 extends over 13 amino acids. The germline V and J ends were trimmed by 4 bases and 0 bases, with 3 bases remaining between them. In DNA form, the CDR3 reads TGCGCCAGCAGTCCCGCAACTAATGAAAAACTGTTTTTT. Amino acid sequence: CASSPATNEKLFF.

The V and J genes are TRBV7-3 and TRBJ1-1; D is unclear. Germline CDR1 reads SGHTA; CDR2 reads FQGTGA. Trimming shortened V by 1 base and J by 5 bases, and 17 bases separated the two germline ends. The length of the CDR3 is 16 residues. CDR3 DNA sequence: TGTGCCAGCAGCTTAAGCTCCCACGCTGCGGATACTGAAGCTTTCTTT. Its translation is CASSLSSHAADTEAFF.

The V and J genes are TRBV2 and TRBJ2-1; TRBD2 is a possible D gene (5 bases). Germline V CDR1 and CDR2: SNHLY, FYNNEI. CDR3 length: 13 amino acids. The V gene lost 6 bases and the J gene lost 9 bases, with 15 bases spanning the gap. The CDR3 region has the DNA TGTGCCAGCAGAAATGTGGCTAGCTCTGAGCAGTTCTTC. It is translated as CASRNVASSEQFF.

This chain joins TRBV4-1 and TRBJ2-3, with D possibly TRBD2 on 5 matching bases. V lost 4 bases to trimming and J lost 3 bases, with 8 bases between them. Germline-derived CDR1 and CDR2 are MGHRA and YSYEKL. The CDR3 has 13 amino acids. Written as DNA, the CDR3 is TGCGCCAGCAGCCCTGAGGGTACAGATACGCAGTATTTT. Translating it yields CASSPEGTDTQYF.

The V call is TRBV5-6, the J call TRBJ2-5; TRBD2 matches at 12 bases. The V gene end was trimmed by 1 base and the J gene end by 4 bases; junction bases not matched to a gene: 8. This CDR3 has 17 amino acids. Germline CDR1 and CDR2: SGHDT and YYEEEE. CDR3 nucleotide sequence: TGTGCCAGCAGCTTGACTCAGACTAGCGGGAGTATAGAGACCCAGTACTTC. Amino acids: CASSLTQTSGSIETQYF.

V is TRBV10-3 and J is TRBJ2-2; TRBD1 agrees at 8 bases. Germline V lookup: CDR1 ENHRY, CDR2 SYGVKD. V shed 10 bases and J 5 bases; nucleotides not matched to a gene: 12. This CDR3 spans 15 amino acids. CDR3 amino acids: CATTPTGAGTGELFF. The CDR3 DNA reads TGTGCCACAACCCCGACAGGGGCGGGAACCGGGGAGCTGTTTTTT.

The chain combines TRBV7-3 with TRBJ2-2; D is perhaps TRBD1 (6 bases). V shed 4 bases and J shed 6 bases, with 12 bases lying between them. CDR3 length: 14 residues. Germline loops: CDR1 SGHTA, CDR2 FQGTGA. The CDR3 loop is CASSSLGQSGELFF. Written as DNA, the CDR3 is TGTGCCAGCAGCTCGTTGGGACAATCCGGGGAGCTGTTTTTT.

The chain combines TRBV28 with TRBJ2-1; perhaps TRBD2 as D (6 bases). Germline lookup yields CDR1 MDHEN and CDR2 SYDVKM. Deletions cut 5 bases from V and 9 bases from J, with 14 bases between. The CDR3 length is 13 residues. The CDR3: CASSPGGFGEQFF. Written as DNA, the CDR3 is TGTGCCAGCAGTCCTGGAGGGTTCGGTGAGCAGTTCTTC.

The rearrangement links TRBV29-1 to TRBJ2-7; D uncertain. The germline CDR1 and CDR2 sequences are SQVTM and ANQGSEA. With 5 bases removed from V and 1 base from J, the gap between germline ends came to 15 bases. This CDR3 region has 14 residues. In DNA form, the CDR3 reads TGCAGCGTTCAAATCAAGCCTTCGTCCTACGAGCAGTACTTC. Translating it yields CSVQIKPSSYEQYF.

This chain connects TRBV4-2 to TRBJ2-7; tentative D call: TRBD2 (6 bases). The CDR3 length is 15 residues. V was trimmed by 7 bases and J by 2 bases, leaving 18 bases between them. Germline values: CDR1 LGHNA, CDR2 YNFKEQ. In DNA form, the CDR3 reads TGTGCCAGCACCCCCGGGCGGGGCCCACCCTACGAGCAGTACTTC. Translating it yields CASTPGRGPPYEQYF.

This chain links TRBV4-2 with TRBJ2-1, with 9 bases matching TRBD2. V shed 1 base and J 9 bases; nucleotides not matched to a gene: 7. In germline, CDR1 is LGHNA, CDR2 YNFKEQ. CDR3 length: 15 residues. The DNA for the CDR3 is TGTGCCAGCAGCCAAGCTAGCGGGACGTATGTTGAGCAGTTCTTC. Amino acids: CASSQASGTYVEQFF.

The CDR3 here is CASGTRGPFSYEQYF. CDR3 nucleotides: TGTGCCAGCGGAACCAGGGGGCCCTTCTCCTACGAGCAGTACTTC. The chain recombines TRBV27 with TRBJ2-7; TRBD1 aligns across 8 bases. The J segment lost 0 bases and the V segment lost 8 bases, leaving 9 bases of the junction unmatched. This CDR3 has 15 amino acids. Germline lookup yields CDR1 MNHEY and CDR2 SMNVEV (reference sequence).

V is TRBV28 and J is TRBJ2-7, with a weak D call TRBD1 (6 bases). V lost 7 bases, J lost 1 base, and 17 bases lay in between. The CDR3 is 15 amino acids. CDR1 is MDHEN, CDR2 SYDVKM, per germline. This CDR3 reads CASTTSGQSSYEQYF. In DNA, the CDR3 is TGTGCCAGCACTACGTCAGGACAGAGTTCCTACGAGCAGTACTTC.

The chain combines TRBV19 with TRBJ1-1, with D perhaps matching TRBD1 (5 bases). Germline V gene lookup returns CDR1 LNHDA and CDR2 SQIVND (reference sequence). CDR3 length: 12 residues. V was pared by 11 bases and J by 0 bases, with 10 bases between. CDR3 nucleotide sequence: TGTGCCTCAAGGGGTTTGAACACTGAAGCTTTCTTT. Amino acids: CASRGLNTEAFF. The full variable domain, completed using reference TRBV19 and TRBJ1-1, is DGGITQSPKYLFRKEGQNVTLSCEQNLNHDAMYWYRQDPGQGLRLIYYSQIVNDFQKGDIAEGYSVSREKKESFPLTVTSAQKNPTAFYLCASRGLNTEAFFGQGTRLTVV.

The chain carries TRBV6-5 and TRBJ2-3; the D is unclear. Trimming cost V 6 bases and J 1 base, with 11 bases left between them. Germline V gene lookup returns CDR1 MNHEY and CDR2 SVGAGI. The CDR3 has 14 amino acids. This CDR3 reads CASSPTMGTDTQYF. The CDR3 DNA follows: TGTGCCAGCAGCCCCACAATGGGCACAGATACGCAGTATTTT.

This rearrangement joins TRBV5-1 to TRBJ2-1, with D unresolved. The CDR3 contains 15 residues. Trimming stripped 0 bases from V and 0 bases from J, with 7 bases between. Looked up from germline, CDR1 is SGHRS and CDR2 is YFSETQ. The CDR3 here is CASSLVLSSYNEQFF. The CDR3 nucleotides are TGCGCCAGCAGCTTGGTGTTGAGCTCCTACAATGAGCAGTTCTTC.